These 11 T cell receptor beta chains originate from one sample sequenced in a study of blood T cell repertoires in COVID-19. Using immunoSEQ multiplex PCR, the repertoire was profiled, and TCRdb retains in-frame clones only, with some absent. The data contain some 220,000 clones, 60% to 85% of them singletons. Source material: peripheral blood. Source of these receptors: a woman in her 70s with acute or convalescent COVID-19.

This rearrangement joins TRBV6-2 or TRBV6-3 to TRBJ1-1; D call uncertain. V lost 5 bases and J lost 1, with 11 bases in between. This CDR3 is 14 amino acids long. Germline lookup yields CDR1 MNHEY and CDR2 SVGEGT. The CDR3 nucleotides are TGTGCCAGCAGTATTACTGAGGCGAACACTGAAGCTTTCTTT. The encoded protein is CASSITEANTEAFF.

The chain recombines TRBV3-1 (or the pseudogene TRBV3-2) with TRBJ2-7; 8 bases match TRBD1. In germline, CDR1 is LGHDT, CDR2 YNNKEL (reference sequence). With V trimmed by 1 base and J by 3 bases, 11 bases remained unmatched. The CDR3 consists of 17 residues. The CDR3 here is CASSQGILGQVLYEQYF. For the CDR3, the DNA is TGTGCCAGCAGCCAAGGAATCTTGGGACAGGTACTCTACGAGCAGTACTTC.

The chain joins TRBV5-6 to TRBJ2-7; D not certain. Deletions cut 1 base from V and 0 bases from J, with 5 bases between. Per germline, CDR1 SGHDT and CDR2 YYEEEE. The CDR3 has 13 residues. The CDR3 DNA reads TGTGCCAGCAGCTTGCCTAACTCCTACGAGCAGTACTTC. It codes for CASSLPNSYEQYF.

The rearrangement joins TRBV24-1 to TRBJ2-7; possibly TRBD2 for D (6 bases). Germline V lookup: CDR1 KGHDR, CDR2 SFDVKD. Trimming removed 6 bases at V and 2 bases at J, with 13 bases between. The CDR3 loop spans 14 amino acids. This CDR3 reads CATSIGGVPYEQYF. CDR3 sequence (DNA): TGTGCCACCAGTATAGGCGGGGTGCCCTACGAGCAGTACTTC.

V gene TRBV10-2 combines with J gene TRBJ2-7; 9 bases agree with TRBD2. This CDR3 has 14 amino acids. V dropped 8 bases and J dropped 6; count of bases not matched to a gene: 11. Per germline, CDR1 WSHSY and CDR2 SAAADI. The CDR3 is CASQGRGGAREQYF. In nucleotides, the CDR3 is TGCGCCAGCCAGGGCCGCGGGGGGGCCCGCGAGCAGTACTTC.

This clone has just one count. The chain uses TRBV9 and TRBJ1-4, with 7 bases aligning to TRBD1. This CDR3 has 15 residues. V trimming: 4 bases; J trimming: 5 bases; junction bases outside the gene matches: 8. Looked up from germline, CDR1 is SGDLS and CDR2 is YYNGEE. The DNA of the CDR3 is TGTGCCAGCAGCCCCCAGACAGGGTTCAATGAAAAACTGTTTTTT. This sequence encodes CASSPQTGFNEKLFF.

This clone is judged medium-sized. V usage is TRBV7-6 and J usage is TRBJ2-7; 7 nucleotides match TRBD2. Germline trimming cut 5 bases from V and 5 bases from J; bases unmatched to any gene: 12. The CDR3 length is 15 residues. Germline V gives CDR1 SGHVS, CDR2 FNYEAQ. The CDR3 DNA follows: TGTGCCAGCAGCGAAAGCGGGGTACTCCTACACGAGCAGTACTTC. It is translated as CASSESGVLLHEQYF.

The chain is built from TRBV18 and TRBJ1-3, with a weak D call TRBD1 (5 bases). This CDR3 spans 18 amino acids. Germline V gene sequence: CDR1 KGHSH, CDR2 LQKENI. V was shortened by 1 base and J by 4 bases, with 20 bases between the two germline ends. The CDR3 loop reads CASSPLGSGPAAGNTIYF. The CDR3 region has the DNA TGTGCCAGCTCACCACTCGGGTCAGGGCCGGCGGCGGGAAACACCATATATTTT.

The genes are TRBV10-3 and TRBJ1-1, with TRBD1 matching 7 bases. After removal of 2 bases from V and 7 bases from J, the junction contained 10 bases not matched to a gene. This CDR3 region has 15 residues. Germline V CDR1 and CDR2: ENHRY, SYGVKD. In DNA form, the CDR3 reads TGTGCCATCAGTGAGCACCGGACAGGTTCTGGTGAAGCTTTCTTT. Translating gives CAISEHRTGSGEAFF.

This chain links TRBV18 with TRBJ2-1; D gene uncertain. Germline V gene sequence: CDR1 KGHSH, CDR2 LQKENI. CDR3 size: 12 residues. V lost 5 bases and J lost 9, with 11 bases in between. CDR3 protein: CASSVELLEQFF. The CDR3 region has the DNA TGTGCCAGCTCAGTCGAGCTCCTTGAGCAGTTCTTC.

CDR3 nucleotide sequence: TGTGCCAGCAGTTCAGGGGGTGGCTACACCTTC. It specifies CASSSGGGYTF. The J gene is TRBJ1-2, the V gene TRBV12-3 or TRBV12-4, with 7 bases fitting TRBD1. The CDR3 loop spans 11 amino acids. V shed 4 bases, J shed 7 bases, and the junction held 0 bases outside the gene matches.